The present entry profiles one TCR beta chain with its context. The antigen is not known. A multiplex PCR was run with 60 Vbeta primers and 13 Jbeta primers. The method was immunoSEQ multiplex PCR; TCRdb's version includes in-frame clones alone and lacks a portion of them. The sample yields more than 80,000 clones, roughly 76% seen once. These data come from a study of cytomegalovirus exposure and HLA in healthy donors. Trimming took 3 bases from V and 8 from J, leaving 8 bases between them. This CDR3 comprises 12 residues. Germline CDR1 is SGHVS and CDR2 is FQNEAQ. Study outcomes and limitations: In a later analysis, the majority of CMV-associated beta chains seemingly showed HLA restriction. In a later analysis, V- and J-gene trimming of beta chains associated with a DCLRE1C missense variant, replicated independently.

The genes are TRBV7-8 and TRBJ2-1; D is perhaps TRBD1 (5 bases). The receptor was derived from a human donor in good health. The sample was PBMCs. DNA for the CDR3: TGTGCCAGCAGCTTGACAGAATATGAGCAGTTCTTC. Translating it yields CASSLTEYEQFF.